A single sample is the source of the 29 T cell receptor beta chains below, sequenced in a study of response to subunit inactivated influenza vaccine. MiXCR, run by TCRdb on the RT-PCR reads, gives a single entry per CDR3 protein. Here the sample spans roughly 460,000 distinct CDR3 sequences, approximately 11% being singletons. This material consisted of PBMCs from blood, taken more than 35 days after vaccination. The receptor source for this set is a man in his fifties who received an inactivated influenza vaccine.

This clonotype was detected a few times. V gene TRBV3-1 combines with J gene TRBJ1-6; D is uncertain. This CDR3 is 14 amino acids long. Trimming shortened V by 1 base and J by 9 bases, and 10 bases separated the two germline ends. Per the germline V gene, CDR1 is LGHDT and CDR2 is YNNKEL (reference sequence). CDR3: CASSQARPTSPLHF. In nucleotides, the CDR3 is TGTGCCAGCAGCCAAGCTAGACCGACTTCACCCCTCCACTTT.

The chain is built from TRBV12-3 or TRBV12-4 and TRBJ2-5, with 14 bases aligning to TRBD2. This CDR3 comprises 17 residues. V shed 4 bases and J 7 bases; nucleotides not matched to a gene: 11. The CDR3 coding sequence is TGTGCCAGCAGTTCCGCCGGGACTAGCGGGGGAGCCGGGACCCAGTACTTC. It encodes CASSSAGTSGGAGTQYF.

This clonotype showed up many times. The chain uses TRBV5-1 and TRBJ2-7; 8 bases line up with TRBD1. Germline assignment: CDR1 SGHRS and CDR2 YFSETQ. The length of the CDR3 is 14 residues. V was clipped by 4 bases and J by 5 bases; unmatched bases: 8. DNA for the CDR3: TGCGCCAGCAGCGGGACAGGAGGCGGCGACGAGCAGTACTTC. Protein: CASSGTGGGDEQYF.

This clonotype occurred many times. The chain combines TRBV28 with TRBJ2-6; 7 positions agree with TRBD1. Germline V lookup: CDR1 MDHEN, CDR2 SYDVKM. This CDR3 contains 15 residues. V shed 10 bases, J shed 2 bases, and the junction held 8 bases outside the gene matches. DNA of the CDR3: TGTGCCACGCTAACAGGGGCTGCTGGGGCCAACGTCCTGACTTTC. Translated, it gives CATLTGAAGANVLTF.

This clonotype was counted only a few times. The chain combines TRBV12-3 or TRBV12-4 with TRBJ1-5; D not resolved. The V end lost 2 bases, the J end lost 4 bases, and 9 bases lay between the germline ends. This CDR3 has 14 amino acids. The chain's CDR3 is CASSLRSLNQPQHF. Here the CDR3 DNA reads TGTGCCAGCAGTTTAAGGTCACTAAATCAGCCCCAGCATTTT.

This clonotype occurred many times. The CDR3 sequence: CASSLTGTGYGYTF. Here the CDR3 DNA reads TGTGCCAGCAGTTTAACTGGGACAGGCTATGGCTACACCTTC. The chain couples TRBV12-3 or TRBV12-4 to TRBJ1-2, with 8 bases matching TRBD1. V trimming: 2 bases; J trimming: 4 bases; junction bases outside the gene matches: 3. The CDR3 totals 14 residues.

The table lists this clonotype with a few counts. This chain connects TRBV6-1 to TRBJ1-1, with D perhaps matching TRBD1 (6 bases). Trimming took 1 base from V and 5 from J, leaving 11 bases between them. Per the germline V gene, CDR1 is MNHNS and CDR2 is SASEGT. There are 14 residues in the CDR3. CDR3 sequence (DNA): TGTGCCAGCAGTGAAGTAGGGGGGTGGACTGAAGCTTTCTTT. Protein product: CASSEVGGWTEAFF.

The chain employs TRBV28 and TRBJ2-7; D might be TRBD1 or TRBD2, each matching 5 bases. V lost 10 bases to trimming and J lost 2 bases, with 21 bases between them. Germline CDR1 is MDHEN and CDR2 is SYDVKM. CDR3 size: 15 residues. CDR3 nucleotides: TGTGCCATCGGACCCTCCGGGACCGCCGCCTACGAGCAGTACTTC. Encoded protein: CAIGPSGTAAYEQYF.

This clonotype showed up many times. The chain links TRBV29-1 to TRBJ2-1, with 8 bases fitting TRBD2. This CDR3 is built from 14 residues. V dropped 7 bases and J dropped 7; count of bases not matched to a gene: 12. Per the germline V gene, CDR1 is SQVTM and CDR2 is ANQGSEA. The CDR3 DNA reads as TGCAGCGCAAAAGGGACTAGTCGCCAGAATGAGCAGTTCTTC. It encodes CSAKGTSRQNEQFF.

Many counts were recorded for this clonotype. The V call is TRBV20-1, the J call TRBJ2-1; 7 bases align to TRBD1. The V gene end was trimmed by 0 bases and the J gene end by 6 bases; junction bases not matched to a gene: 11. This CDR3 contains 16 residues. Looked up from germline, CDR1 is DFQATT and CDR2 is SNEGSKA (reference sequence). CDR3 DNA: TGCAGTGCTAGAGATATAGGGGACAGAGGACGCAATGAGCAGTTCTTC. It is translated as CSARDIGDRGRNEQFF.

This clonotype has just a few counts. J is TRBJ2-5 and V is TRBV28, with D tentatively TRBD1 (6 bases). Deletions cut 4 bases from V and 6 bases from J, with 15 bases between. Per the germline V gene, CDR1 is MDHEN and CDR2 is SYDVKM. The CDR3 is made up of 14 amino acids. The CDR3 sequence: CASSSGQDRQTQYF. The CDR3 DNA follows: TGTGCCAGCAGTTCGGGACAAGACCGGCAGACCCAGTACTTC.

There are a few counts of this clonotype. This chain connects TRBV5-8 to TRBJ1-1, with a possible D match to TRBD1 (6 bases). Germline V gene lookup returns CDR1 SGHTS and CDR2 YDEGEE. The length of the CDR3 is 14 residues. Trimming cost V 7 bases and J 5 bases, with 18 bases left between them. For the CDR3, the DNA is TGTGCCAGCCATGCCGCGGCGGGACAAACTGAAGCTTTCTTT. It yields the protein CASHAAAGQTEAFF.

This clonotype was detected many times. The rearrangement joins TRBV20-1 to TRBJ2-3, with 12 bases matching TRBD2. The germline V gene encodes CDR1 DFQATT and CDR2 SNEGSKA (reference sequence). The V gene end was trimmed by 3 bases and the J gene end by 8 bases; junction bases not matched to a gene: 6. The CDR3 contains 14 residues. CDR3 amino acids: CSASPGLAGGTQYF. The CDR3 nucleotides read TGCAGTGCTAGCCCGGGACTAGCGGGCGGTACGCAGTATTTT.

In the case of this clonotype: A read error may be the cause here, since a much bigger clone is one base away. V is TRBV7-9 and J is TRBJ2-7; D gene uncertain. The V gene's germline CDR1 is SEHNR and CDR2 FQNEAQ (reference sequence). This CDR3 is built from 11 residues. The DNA for the CDR3 is TGTACCAGCAGCGTCAATTACGAGCAGTACTTC. This gives the protein CTSSVNYEQYF.

The V and J genes are TRBV28 and TRBJ2-2; the match to TRBD1 covers 7 bases. V shed 6 bases and J 0 bases; nucleotides not matched to a gene: 7. The CDR3 has 16 amino acids. The germline CDR1 and CDR2 sequences are MDHEN and SYDVKM. The CDR3 region has the DNA TGTGCCAGCAGGGGCGCGACAGGGTCGAACACCGGGGAGCTGTTTTTT. It yields the protein CASRGATGSNTGELFF.

This clonotype has just a few counts. The V and J genes are TRBV12-3 or TRBV12-4 and TRBJ2-5; a weak D match, TRBD1 (6 bases). Trimming took off 5 bases at V and 2 bases at J, with 18 bases between the two ends. CDR3 length: 16 amino acids. The CDR3 DNA reads as TGTGCCAGCAGTCTGTTATCCAGGGGCCTGCAAGAGACCCAGTACTTC. It encodes CASSLLSRGLQETQYF.

The genes are TRBV10-3 and TRBJ2-5, with D tentatively TRBD2 (5 bases). V was shortened by 11 bases and J by 0 bases, with 16 bases between the two germline ends. Germline V gene sequence: CDR1 ENHRY, CDR2 SYGVKD. This CDR3 comprises 14 residues. The CDR3: CAARGSANQETQYF. The CDR3 nucleotides are TGTGCCGCCCGGGGTAGCGCAAACCAAGAGACCCAGTACTTC.

At least ten counts were recorded for this clonotype. The chain is built from TRBV7-6 and TRBJ2-1, with 11 bases fitting TRBD2. The CDR3 extends over 15 amino acids. From germline, CDR1 is SGHVS and CDR2 FNYEAQ. After removal of 5 bases from V and 4 bases from J, the junction contained 4 bases not matched to a gene. CDR3 sequence (DNA): TGTGCCAGCAGCCCGGGACTAGCGGAATACAATGAGCAGTTCTTC. Residues: CASSPGLAEYNEQFF.

There are a few counts of this clonotype. The V gene is TRBV15, the J gene TRBJ2-5; D remains unclear. The CDR3 has 12 residues. Germline CDR1 and CDR2: LNHNV and YYDKDF (reference sequence). V lost 4 bases and J lost 0, with 3 bases in between. The CDR3 DNA reads TGTGCCACCAGCATGGACCAAGAGACCCAGTACTTC. It specifies CATSMDQETQYF.

In this sample, this clonotype turned up a few times. This chain uses TRBV20-1 with TRBJ1-1, with TRBD1 identical over 11 bases. Germline CDR1 and CDR2: DFQATT and SNEGSKA (reference sequence). The CDR3 is 15 residues long. J lost 3 bases, V lost 5 bases, and 8 bases had no gene match. CDR3 nucleotide sequence: TGCAGTGCTCGTACCGGGACAGGGGGGGACACTGAAGCTTTCTTT. Its protein product is CSARTGTGGDTEAFF.

This clonotype came up a few times. The chain carries TRBV12-3 or TRBV12-4 and TRBJ1-5, with 9 bases that match TRBD1. CDR3 length: 14 residues. J gave up 5 bases and V 6 bases, and 5 bases lay outside the gene matches. This CDR3 reads CASSQGTGYQPQHF. The CDR3 bases are TGTGCCAGCAGCCAAGGGACAGGGTATCAGCCCCAGCATTTT.

J is TRBJ2-1 and V is TRBV9; D is unresolved. Trimming shortened V by 0 bases and J by 4 bases, and 8 bases separated the two germline ends. There are 14 residues in the CDR3. Germline V lookup: CDR1 SGDLS, CDR2 YYNGEE. CDR3 sequence reads: CASSVVGKYNEQFF. The CDR3 DNA sequence: TGTGCCAGCAGCGTAGTTGGAAAGTACAATGAGCAGTTCTTC.

The chain combines TRBV7-2 with TRBJ1-2; 7 positions match TRBD1. V trimming: 5 bases; J trimming: 4 bases; junction bases outside the gene matches: 7. This CDR3 region has 14 residues. Germline V lookup: CDR1 SGHTA, CDR2 FQGNSA. In DNA form, the CDR3 reads TGTGCCAGCAGCGATCCGACAGGGTCCTATGGCTACACCTTC. This sequence encodes CASSDPTGSYGYTF.

A few counts support this clonotype. This chain connects TRBV19 to TRBJ1-5; D call uncertain. V lost 5 bases, J lost 4 bases, and 18 bases lay in between. This CDR3 has 16 amino acids. Germline loops: CDR1 LNHDA, CDR2 SQIVND (reference sequence). CDR3 DNA sequence: TGTGCCAGTAGTGCCGGGGTGGCGACCGGGAATCAGCCCCAGCATTTT. Amino acids: CASSAGVATGNQPQHF.

This clonotype was seen more than once but under ten times. V and J are TRBV15 and TRBJ2-1; D is uncertain. The V end lost 2 bases, the J end lost 7 bases, and 6 bases lay between the germline ends. The CDR3 is made up of 12 amino acids. The germline gives CDR1 LNHNV, CDR2 YYDKDF (reference sequence). CDR3 sequence: CATSRKGNEQFF. The CDR3 DNA is TGTGCCACCAGCAGAAAAGGGAATGAGCAGTTCTTC.

This chain connects TRBV20-1 to TRBJ2-1; D is possibly TRBD2 (6 bases). V was cut by 5 bases and J by 5 bases, with 10 bases left in between. CDR1 DFQATT and CDR2 SNEGSKA come from the germline V gene (reference sequence). CDR3 size: 12 residues. This CDR3 is CSALGLHNEQFF. The CDR3 nucleotides are TGCAGTGCTTTGGGACTCCACAATGAGCAGTTCTTC.

The chain combines TRBV7-9 with TRBJ1-2; 8 nucleotides align to TRBD1. Germline V gives CDR1 SEHNR, CDR2 FQNEAQ (reference sequence). The V gene end was trimmed by 4 bases and the J gene end by 11 bases; junction bases not matched to a gene: 12. CDR3 length: 14 amino acids. The CDR3 loop is CASSSTGAVPSYTF. Here the CDR3 DNA reads TGTGCCAGCAGCTCGACAGGGGCAGTACCGAGTTACACCTTC.

The chain joins TRBV11-2 to TRBJ2-7; D remains unclear. Germline V gene data show CDR1 as SGHAT and CDR2 as FQNNGV. The CDR3 is made up of 15 amino acids. Trimming removed 3 bases from V and 3 bases from J, with 15 bases in between. Written as DNA, the CDR3 is TGTGCCAGCAGCTTCCAGCGCGGATTTATCTACGAGCAGTACTTC. Translating gives CASSFQRGFIYEQYF.

There are a few counts of this clonotype. This chain links TRBV10-3 with TRBJ1-4; D possibly corresponds to TRBD1 (5 bases). The germline V and J ends were trimmed by 3 bases and 5 bases, with 13 bases remaining between them. This CDR3 region has 15 residues. CDR1 is ENHRY and CDR2 is SYGVKD in the germline V gene. The DNA of the CDR3 is TGTGCCATCAGTGATCCGGGACGGCAGAATGAAAAACTGTTTTTT. Its protein is CAISDPGRQNEKLFF.